The present T cell receptor (beta chain) was sequenced within a study of blood T cell repertoires in COVID-19. Across the study: From the United States, Italy and Spain came samples of acute and convalescent COVID-19.

The junction had 5 bases not matched to a gene; V was cut back by 4 bases and J by 0 bases. CDR1 and CDR2 (germline): SGHNT, YENEEA. This CDR3 is built from 15 residues. The repertoire was sequenced with immunoSEQ multiplex PCR; TCRdb's copy has only in-frame clones and lacks some. The sample records 120,000 to 150,000 clones, almost 90% being singletons. This TCR came from a man in his fifties or sixties with active or convalescent COVID-19. V is TRBV11-3 and J is TRBJ2-7; TRBD1 matches at 8 bases. The specimen sequenced was peripheral blood. The chain's CDR3 is CASSSGQGISYEQYF. In DNA form, the CDR3 reads TGTGCCAGCAGCTCCGGACAGGGAATCTCCTACGAGCAGTACTTC.